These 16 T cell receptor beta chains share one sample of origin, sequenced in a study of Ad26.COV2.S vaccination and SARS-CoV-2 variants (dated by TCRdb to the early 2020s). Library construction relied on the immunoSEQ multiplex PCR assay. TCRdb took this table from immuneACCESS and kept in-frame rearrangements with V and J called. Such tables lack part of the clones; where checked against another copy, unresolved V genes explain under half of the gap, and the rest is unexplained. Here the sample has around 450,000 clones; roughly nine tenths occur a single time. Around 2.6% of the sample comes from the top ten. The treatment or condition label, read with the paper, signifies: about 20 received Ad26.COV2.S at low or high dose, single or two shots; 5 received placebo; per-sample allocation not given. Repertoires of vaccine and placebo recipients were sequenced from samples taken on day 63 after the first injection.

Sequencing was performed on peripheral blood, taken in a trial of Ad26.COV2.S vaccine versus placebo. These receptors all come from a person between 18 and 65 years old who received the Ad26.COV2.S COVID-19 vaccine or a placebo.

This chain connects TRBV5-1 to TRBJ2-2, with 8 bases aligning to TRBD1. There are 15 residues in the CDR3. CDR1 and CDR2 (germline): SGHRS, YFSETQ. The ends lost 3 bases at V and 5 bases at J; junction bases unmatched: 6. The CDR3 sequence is CASSSAGGGTGELFF. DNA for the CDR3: TGCGCCAGCAGCTCGGCAGGGGGCGGAACCGGGGAGCTGTTTTTT.

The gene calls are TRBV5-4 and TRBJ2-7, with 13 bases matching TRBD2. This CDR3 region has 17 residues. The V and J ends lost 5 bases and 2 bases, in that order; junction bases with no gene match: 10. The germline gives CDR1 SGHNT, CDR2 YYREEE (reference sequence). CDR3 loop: CASSDGTSGKYTYEQYV. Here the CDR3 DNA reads TGTGCCAGCAGTGACGGGACTAGCGGGAAATATACCTACGAGCAGTACGTC.

The CDR3 nucleotides read TGTGCCAGCAGTTACGGACTGGGACAAGGGTTCTATGGCTACACCTTC. Amino acid sequence: CASSYGLGQGFYGYTF. V gene TRBV27 combines with J gene TRBJ1-2; D might be TRBD1 (6 bases). Trimming shortened V by 4 bases and J by 4 bases, and 19 bases separated the two germline ends. Germline CDR1 reads MNHEY; CDR2 reads SMNVEV (reference sequence). The length of the CDR3 is 16 residues.

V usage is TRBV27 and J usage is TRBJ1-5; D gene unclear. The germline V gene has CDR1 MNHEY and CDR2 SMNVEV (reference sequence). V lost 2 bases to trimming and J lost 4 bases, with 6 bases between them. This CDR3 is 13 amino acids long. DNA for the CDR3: TGTGCCAGCAGTTTAGTTCTAAATCAGCCCCAGCATTTT. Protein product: CASSLVLNQPQHF.

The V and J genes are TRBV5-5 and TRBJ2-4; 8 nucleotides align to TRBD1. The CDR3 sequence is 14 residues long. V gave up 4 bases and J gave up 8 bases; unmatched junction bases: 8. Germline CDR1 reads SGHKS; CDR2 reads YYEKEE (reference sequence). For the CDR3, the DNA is TGTGCCAGCAGCCCTCGGACAGGGAGCGACATTCAGTACTTC. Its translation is CASSPRTGSDIQYF.

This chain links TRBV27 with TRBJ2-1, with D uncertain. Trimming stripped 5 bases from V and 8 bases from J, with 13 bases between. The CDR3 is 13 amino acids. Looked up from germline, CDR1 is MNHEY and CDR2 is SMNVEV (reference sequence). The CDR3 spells CASSHHSPYEQFF. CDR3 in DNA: TGTGCCAGCAGTCACCACTCCCCTTATGAGCAGTTCTTC.

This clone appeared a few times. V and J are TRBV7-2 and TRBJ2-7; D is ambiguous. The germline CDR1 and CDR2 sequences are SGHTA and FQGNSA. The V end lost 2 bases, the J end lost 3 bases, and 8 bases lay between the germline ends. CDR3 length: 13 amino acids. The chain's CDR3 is CASSLLPGYEQYV. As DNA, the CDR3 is TGTGCCAGCAGCTTATTACCGGGCTACGAGCAGTACGTC.

The CDR3 region is CASSSEGVTEAFF. The DNA for the CDR3 is TGTGCCAGCAGCTCGGAAGGGGTCACTGAAGCTTTCTTT. The gene calls are TRBV5-4 and TRBJ1-1; D may be TRBD1 (5 bases). This CDR3 is 13 amino acids long. The V and J ends lost 3 bases and 4 bases respectively, with 10 bases between them. CDR1 is SGHNT, CDR2 YYREEE, per germline (reference sequence).

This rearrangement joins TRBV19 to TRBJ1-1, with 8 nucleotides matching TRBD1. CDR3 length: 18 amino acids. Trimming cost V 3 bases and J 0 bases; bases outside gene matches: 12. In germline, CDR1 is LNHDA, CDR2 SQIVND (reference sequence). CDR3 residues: CASSIGVGQGAVNTEAFF. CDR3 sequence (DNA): TGTGCCAGTAGTATTGGAGTAGGGCAGGGGGCAGTGAACACTGAAGCTTTCTTT.

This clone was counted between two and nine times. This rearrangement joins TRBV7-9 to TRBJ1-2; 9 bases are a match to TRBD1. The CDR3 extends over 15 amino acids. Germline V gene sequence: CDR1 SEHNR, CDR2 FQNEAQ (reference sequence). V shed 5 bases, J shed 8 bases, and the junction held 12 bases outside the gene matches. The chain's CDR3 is CASSRPTGGSKGYTF. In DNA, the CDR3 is TGTGCCAGCAGCCGCCCAACAGGGGGCTCGAAAGGCTACACCTTC.

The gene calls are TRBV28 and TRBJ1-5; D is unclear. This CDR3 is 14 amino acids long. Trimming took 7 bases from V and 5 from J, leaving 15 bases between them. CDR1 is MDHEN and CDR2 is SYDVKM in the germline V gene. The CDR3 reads CASIYSRPDQPQHF. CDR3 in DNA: TGTGCCAGCATTTACAGCAGGCCCGATCAGCCCCAGCATTTT. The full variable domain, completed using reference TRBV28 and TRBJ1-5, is DVKVTQSSRYLVKRTGEKVFLECVQDMDHENMFWYRQDPGLGLRLIYFSYDVKMKEKGDIPEGYSVSREKKERFSLILESASTNQTSMYLCASIYSRPDQPQHFGDGTRLSIL.

The CDR3 sequence is CASSQEAAAGGTYNEQFF. CDR3 bases: TGCGCCAGCAGCCAAGAAGCGGCGGCGGGAGGGACCTACAATGAGCAGTTCTTC. The J gene is TRBJ2-1, the V gene TRBV4-3, with 9 bases fitting TRBD2. The CDR3 has 18 residues. With V trimmed by 0 bases and J by 2 bases, 8 bases remained unmatched. Germline loops: CDR1 LGHNA, CDR2 YSLEER.

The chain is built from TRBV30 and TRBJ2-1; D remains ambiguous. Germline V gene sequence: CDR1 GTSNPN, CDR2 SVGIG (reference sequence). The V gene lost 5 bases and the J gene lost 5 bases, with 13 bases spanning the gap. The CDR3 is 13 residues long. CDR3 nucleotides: TGTGCCTGGGCGACCAACTTTAACAATGAGCAGTTCTTC. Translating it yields CAWATNFNNEQFF.

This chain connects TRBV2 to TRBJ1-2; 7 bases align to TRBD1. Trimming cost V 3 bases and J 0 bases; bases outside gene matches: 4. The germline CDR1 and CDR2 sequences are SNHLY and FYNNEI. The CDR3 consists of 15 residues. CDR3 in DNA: TGTGCCAGCAGTGAGACAGGGACACCTAACTATGGCTACACCTTC. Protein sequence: CASSETGTPNYGYTF.

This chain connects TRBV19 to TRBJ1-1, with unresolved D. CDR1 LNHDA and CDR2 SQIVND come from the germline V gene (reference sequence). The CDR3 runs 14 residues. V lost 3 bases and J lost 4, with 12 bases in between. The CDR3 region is CASSIGGWGTEAFF. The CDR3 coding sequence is TGTGCCAGTAGTATTGGAGGGTGGGGCACTGAAGCTTTCTTT.

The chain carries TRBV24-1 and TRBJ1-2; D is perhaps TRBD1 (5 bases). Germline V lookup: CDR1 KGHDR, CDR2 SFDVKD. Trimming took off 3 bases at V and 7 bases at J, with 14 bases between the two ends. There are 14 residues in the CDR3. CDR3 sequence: CATSDNRGSSGYTF. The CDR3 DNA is TGTGCCACCAGTGATAATAGGGGAAGTTCTGGCTACACCTTC.